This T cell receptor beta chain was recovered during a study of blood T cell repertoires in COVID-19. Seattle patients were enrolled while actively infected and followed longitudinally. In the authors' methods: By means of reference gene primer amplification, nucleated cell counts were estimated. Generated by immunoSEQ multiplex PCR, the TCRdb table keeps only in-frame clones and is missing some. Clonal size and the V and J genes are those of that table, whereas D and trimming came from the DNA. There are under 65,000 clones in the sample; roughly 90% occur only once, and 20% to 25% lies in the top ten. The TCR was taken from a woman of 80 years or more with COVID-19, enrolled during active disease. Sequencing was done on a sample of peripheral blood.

CDR3 amino acids: CAVRYSGTGGTGELFF. The CDR3 DNA follows: TGTGCCGTCCGTTATTCCGGGACAGGGGGGACCGGGGAGCTGTTTTTT. The J gene is TRBJ2-2, the V gene TRBV10-3; 11 bases match TRBD1. The CDR3 is 16 residues long. Germline-derived CDR1 and CDR2 are ENHRY and SYGVKD. The V gene end was trimmed by 11 bases and the J gene end by 5 bases; junction bases not matched to a gene: 13.